Presented here are 10 T cell receptor beta chains from one specimen sequenced in a study of cytomegalovirus exposure and HLA in healthy donors (dated by TCRdb to the late 2010s). To prepare the library, the immunoSEQ multiplex PCR assay was applied. The multiplex PCR relied on a mix of 60 forward primers for TCR Vbeta segments and 13 reverse primers for TCR Jbeta segments. What TCRdb holds here is the immuneACCESS table cut down to in-frame rearrangements. Part of the clones is not present; checked against another copy, under half of the missing clones reflect an unresolved V gene, and the others are unexplained. The sample profile shows about 150,000 clones; about 75% of them were found once. The ten largest clones represent almost 4.5% of the sample. What was sequenced was PBMCs. The receptors stem from a man between 60 and 70 years old in good health and CMV-seronegative.

This CDR3 reads CASSPLRTGWYEQYF. The CDR3 DNA is TGCGCCAGCAGCCCTTTAAGGACAGGGTGGTACGAGCAGTACTTC. The chain carries TRBV4-1 and TRBJ2-7; 8 bases fit TRBD1. The V gene's germline CDR1 is MGHRA and CDR2 YSYEKL. The CDR3 has 15 amino acids. The V and J ends lost 4 bases and 4 bases, in that order; junction bases with no gene match: 9.

This rearrangement joins TRBV5-1 to TRBJ1-1, with 8 bases aligning to TRBD1. The V segment lost 4 bases and the J segment 1 base; nucleotides outside the gene matches: 6. The CDR3 runs 15 residues. Germline CDR1 reads SGHRS; CDR2 reads YFSETQ. Here the CDR3 DNA reads TGCGCCAGCAGCCTGCAGGGGGCTAGGAACACTGAAGCTTTCTTT. This sequence encodes CASSLQGARNTEAFF.

This chain joins TRBV6-1 and TRBJ2-7; a possible D gene is TRBD2 (5 bases). The CDR3 runs 18 residues. Germline assignment: CDR1 MNHNS and CDR2 SASEGT. Trimming removed 0 bases from V and 0 bases from J, with 18 bases in between. The CDR3 DNA sequence: TGTGCCAGCAGTGAAGCGCTAAGCGGAGAAGGGAGCTCCTACGAGCAGTACTTC. Translation: CASSEALSGEGSSYEQYF.

The V and J genes are TRBV27 and TRBJ2-2; possibly TRBD2 for D (7 bases). The V end lost 4 bases, the J end lost 7 bases, and 13 bases lay between the germline ends. The CDR3 runs to 14 residues. Germline V gene lookup returns CDR1 MNHEY and CDR2 SMNVEV (reference sequence). CDR3 bases: TGTGCCAGCAGTTCCCGAGGGGGGGGCGGGGAGCTGTTTTTT. This translates into CASSSRGGGGELFF.

This chain joins TRBV7-2 and TRBJ1-1; 8 bases match TRBD1. CDR3 length equals 17 residues. V shed 1 base and J 2 bases; nucleotides not matched to a gene: 9. CDR1 is SGHTA and CDR2 is FQGNSA in the germline V gene. The CDR3 bases are TGTGCCAGCAGCTTAGGCGGCAGGGGGCGGATCAACACTGAAGCTTTCTTT. Amino acids: CASSLGGRGRINTEAFF.

The CDR3 protein is CAIQDSSYGYTF. The CDR3 nucleotides read TGTGCCATCCAGGACAGCTCCTATGGCTACACCTTC. The chain joins TRBV4-2 to TRBJ1-2; possibly TRBD1 for D (6 bases). Germline assignment: CDR1 LGHNA and CDR2 YNFKEQ. The CDR3 covers 12 residues. V gave up 10 bases and J gave up 4 bases, with 13 bases separating them.

This sequence joins TRBV30 and TRBJ2-5; 8 bases fit TRBD1. The end of the DNA fits TRBJ2-7 better, so the J call may be wrong. Germline values: CDR1 GTSNPN, CDR2 SVGIG (reference sequence). The CDR3 is 14 amino acids. The CDR3 DNA is TGTGCCTGGGACGGACAGGGCTTCTCCTACGAGCAGTACTTC. It encodes CAWDGQGFSYEQYF.

The chain is built from TRBV2 and TRBJ2-7; a weak D match, TRBD2 (6 bases). V was trimmed by 2 bases and J by 2 bases, leaving 13 bases between them. The CDR3 covers 15 residues. Germline CDR1 SNHLY, CDR2 FYNNEI. The CDR3 bases are TGTGCCAGCAGTGAACTTGGCGGGACCACCTACGAGCAGTACTTC. This gives the protein CASSELGGTTYEQYF.

The rearrangement uses TRBV6-5 and TRBJ2-1; 10 positions match TRBD2. This CDR3 has 15 amino acids. Germline V CDR1 and CDR2: MNHEY, SVGAGI. V shed 5 bases and J 5 bases; nucleotides not matched to a gene: 6. CDR3 region: CASSPIAGGHNEQFF. Written as DNA, the CDR3 is TGTGCCAGCAGTCCCATAGCGGGAGGTCACAATGAGCAGTTCTTC.

The chain carries TRBV2 and TRBJ1-1; a possible D gene is TRBD1 (6 bases). With 11 bases removed from V and 2 bases from J, the gap between germline ends came to 15 bases. Germline values: CDR1 SNHLY, CDR2 FYNNEI. CDR3 length: 13 amino acids. The CDR3 coding sequence is TGTGCCGGGGGGGGCAGGGGAAACACTGAAGCTTTCTTT. This translates into CAGGGRGNTEAFF.